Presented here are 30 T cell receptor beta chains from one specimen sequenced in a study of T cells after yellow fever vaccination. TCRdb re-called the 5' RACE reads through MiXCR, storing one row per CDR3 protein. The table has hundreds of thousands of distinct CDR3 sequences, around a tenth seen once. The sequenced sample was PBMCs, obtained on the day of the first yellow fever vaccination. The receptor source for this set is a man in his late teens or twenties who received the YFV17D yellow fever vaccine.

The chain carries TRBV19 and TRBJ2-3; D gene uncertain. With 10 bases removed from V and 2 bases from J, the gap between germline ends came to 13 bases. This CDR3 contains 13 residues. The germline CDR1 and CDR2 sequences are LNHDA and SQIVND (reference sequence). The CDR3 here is CATSRRDTDTQYF. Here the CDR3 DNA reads TGTGCCACCTCGCGCCGAGACACAGATACGCAGTATTTT.

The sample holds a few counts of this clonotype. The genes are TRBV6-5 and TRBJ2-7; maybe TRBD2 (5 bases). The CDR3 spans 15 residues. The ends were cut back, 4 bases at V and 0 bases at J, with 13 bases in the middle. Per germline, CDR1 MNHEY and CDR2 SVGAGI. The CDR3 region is CASSFSRGTSYEQYF. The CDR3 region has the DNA TGTGCCAGCAGTTTCTCCCGGGGTACCTCCTACGAGCAGTACTTC.

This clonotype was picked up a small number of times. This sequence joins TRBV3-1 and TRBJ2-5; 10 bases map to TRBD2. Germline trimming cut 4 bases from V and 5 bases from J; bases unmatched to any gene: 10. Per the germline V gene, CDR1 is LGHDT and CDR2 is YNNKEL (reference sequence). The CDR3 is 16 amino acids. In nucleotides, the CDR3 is TGTGCCAGCAGCCGGCCCCAGCGGGGGGGCTGGGAGACCCAGTACTTC. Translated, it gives CASSRPQRGGWETQYF.

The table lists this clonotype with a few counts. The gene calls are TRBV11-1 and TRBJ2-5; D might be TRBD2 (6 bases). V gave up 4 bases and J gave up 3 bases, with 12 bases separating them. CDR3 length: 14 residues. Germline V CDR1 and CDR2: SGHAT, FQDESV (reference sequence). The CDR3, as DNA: TGTGCCAGCAGCTACCTAGCGTGGGAAGAGACCCAGTACTTC. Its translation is CASSYLAWEETQYF.

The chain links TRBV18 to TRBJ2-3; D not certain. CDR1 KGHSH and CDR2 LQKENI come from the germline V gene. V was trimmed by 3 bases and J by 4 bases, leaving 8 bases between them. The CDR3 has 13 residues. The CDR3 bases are TGTGCCAGCTCACCGAATGAACCAGATACGCAGTATTTT. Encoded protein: CASSPNEPDTQYF.

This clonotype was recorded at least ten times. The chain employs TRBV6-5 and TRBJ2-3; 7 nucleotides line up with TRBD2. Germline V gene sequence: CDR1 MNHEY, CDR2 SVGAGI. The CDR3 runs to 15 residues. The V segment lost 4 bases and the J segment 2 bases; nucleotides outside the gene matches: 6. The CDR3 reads CASSSPGGATDTQYF. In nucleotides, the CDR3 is TGTGCCAGCAGTTCCCCGGGGGGAGCCACAGATACGCAGTATTTT.

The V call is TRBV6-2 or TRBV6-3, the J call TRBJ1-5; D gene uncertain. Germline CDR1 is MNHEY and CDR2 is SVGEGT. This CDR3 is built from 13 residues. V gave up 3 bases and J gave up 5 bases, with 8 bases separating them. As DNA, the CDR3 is TGTGCCAGCAGTTATAGTACCTATCAGCCCCAGCATTTT. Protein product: CASSYSTYQPQHF.

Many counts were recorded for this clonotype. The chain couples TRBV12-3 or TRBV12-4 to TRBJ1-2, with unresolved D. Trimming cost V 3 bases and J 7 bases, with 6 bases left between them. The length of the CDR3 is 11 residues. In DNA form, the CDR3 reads TGTGCCAGCAGTTTGGGCGCTGGCTACACCTTC. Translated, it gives CASSLGAGYTF.

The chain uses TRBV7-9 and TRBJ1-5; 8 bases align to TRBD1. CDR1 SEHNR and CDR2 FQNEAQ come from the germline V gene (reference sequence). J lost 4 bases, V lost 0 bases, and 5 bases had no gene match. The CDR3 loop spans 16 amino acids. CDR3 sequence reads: CASSLAPGQENQPQHF. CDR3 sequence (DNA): TGTGCCAGCAGCTTAGCGCCGGGACAGGAGAATCAGCCCCAGCATTTT.

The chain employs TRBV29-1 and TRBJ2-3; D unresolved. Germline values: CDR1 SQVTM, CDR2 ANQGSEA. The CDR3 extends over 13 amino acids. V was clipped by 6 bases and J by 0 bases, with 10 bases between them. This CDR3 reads CSVFGSSTDTQYF. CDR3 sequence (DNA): TGCAGCGTATTTGGTTCGAGCACAGATACGCAGTATTTT.

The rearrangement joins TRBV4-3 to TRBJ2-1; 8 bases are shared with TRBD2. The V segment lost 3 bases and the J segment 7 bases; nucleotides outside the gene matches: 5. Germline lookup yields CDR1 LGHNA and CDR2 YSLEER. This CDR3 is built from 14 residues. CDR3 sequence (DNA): TGCGCCAGCAGCCATGGGACTAGTGTGAATGAGCAGTTCTTC. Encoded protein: CASSHGTSVNEQFF.

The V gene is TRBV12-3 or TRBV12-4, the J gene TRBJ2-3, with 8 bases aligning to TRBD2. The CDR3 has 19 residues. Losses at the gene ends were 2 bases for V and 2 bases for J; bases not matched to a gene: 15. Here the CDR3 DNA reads TGTGCCAGCAGTTTATTCTGGACTAGCTCGATTCCAGTCACAGATACGCAGTATTTT. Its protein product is CASSLFWTSSIPVTDTQYF.

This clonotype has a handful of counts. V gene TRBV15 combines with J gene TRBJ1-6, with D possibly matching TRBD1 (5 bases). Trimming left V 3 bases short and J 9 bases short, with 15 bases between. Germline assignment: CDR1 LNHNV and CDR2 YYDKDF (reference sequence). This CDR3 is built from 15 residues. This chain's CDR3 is CATSSHGGEISPLHF. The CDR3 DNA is TGTGCCACCAGCAGCCACGGAGGGGAGATTTCACCCCTCCACTTT.

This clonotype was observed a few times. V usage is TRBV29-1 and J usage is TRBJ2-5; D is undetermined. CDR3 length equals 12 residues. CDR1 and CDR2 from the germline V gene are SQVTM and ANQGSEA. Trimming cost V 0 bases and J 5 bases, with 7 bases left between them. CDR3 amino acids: CSVEESRETQYF. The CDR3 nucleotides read TGCAGCGTTGAAGAGAGTAGGGAGACCCAGTACTTC. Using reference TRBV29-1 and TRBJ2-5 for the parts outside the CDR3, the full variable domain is SAVISQKPSRDICQRGTSLTIQCQVDSQVTMMFWYRQQPGQSLTLIATANQGSEATYESGFVIDKFPISRPNLTFSTLTVSNMSPEDSSIYLCSVEESRETQYFGPGTRLLVL.

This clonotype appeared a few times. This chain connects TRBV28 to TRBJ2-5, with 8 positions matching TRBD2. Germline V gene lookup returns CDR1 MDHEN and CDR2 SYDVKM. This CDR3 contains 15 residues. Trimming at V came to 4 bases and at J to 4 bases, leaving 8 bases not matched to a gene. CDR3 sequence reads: CASSSGGDSAETQYF. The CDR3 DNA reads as TGTGCCAGCAGTTCGGGAGGGGATTCTGCAGAGACCCAGTACTTC.

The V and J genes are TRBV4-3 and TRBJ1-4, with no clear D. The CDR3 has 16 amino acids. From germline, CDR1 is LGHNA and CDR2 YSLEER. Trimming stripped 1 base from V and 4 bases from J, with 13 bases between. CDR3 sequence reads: CASSQASDGLNEKLFF. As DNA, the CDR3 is TGCGCCAGCAGCCAAGCCTCGGACGGACTTAATGAAAAACTGTTTTTT.

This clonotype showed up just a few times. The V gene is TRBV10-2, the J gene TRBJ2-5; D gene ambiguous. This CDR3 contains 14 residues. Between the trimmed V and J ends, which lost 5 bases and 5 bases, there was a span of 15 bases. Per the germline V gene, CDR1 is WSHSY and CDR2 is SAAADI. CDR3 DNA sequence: TGCGCCAGCAGTCCGTCGAGGCTGGGGGAGACCCAGTACTTC. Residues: CASSPSRLGETQYF.

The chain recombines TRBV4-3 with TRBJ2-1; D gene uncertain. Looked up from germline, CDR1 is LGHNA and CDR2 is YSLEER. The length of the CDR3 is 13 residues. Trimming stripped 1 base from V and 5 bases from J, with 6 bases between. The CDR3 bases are TGCGCCAGCAGCCAAGTAAACGACAATGAGCAGTTCTTC. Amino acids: CASSQVNDNEQFF.

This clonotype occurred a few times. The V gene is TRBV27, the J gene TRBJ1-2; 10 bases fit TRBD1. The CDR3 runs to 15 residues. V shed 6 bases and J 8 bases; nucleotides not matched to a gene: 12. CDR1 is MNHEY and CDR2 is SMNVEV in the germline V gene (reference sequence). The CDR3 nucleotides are TGTGCCAGCAGGTCGACAGGGGGCGGGTTGGGGGGCTACACCTTC. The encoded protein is CASRSTGGGLGGYTF.

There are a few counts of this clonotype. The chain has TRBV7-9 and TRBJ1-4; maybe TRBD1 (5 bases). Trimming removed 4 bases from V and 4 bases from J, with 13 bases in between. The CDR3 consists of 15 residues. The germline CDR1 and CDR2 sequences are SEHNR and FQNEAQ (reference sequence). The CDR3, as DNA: TGTGCCAGCAGCTCTCAGGGTGGTGGTAATGAAAAACTGTTTTTT. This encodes CASSSQGGGNEKLFF.

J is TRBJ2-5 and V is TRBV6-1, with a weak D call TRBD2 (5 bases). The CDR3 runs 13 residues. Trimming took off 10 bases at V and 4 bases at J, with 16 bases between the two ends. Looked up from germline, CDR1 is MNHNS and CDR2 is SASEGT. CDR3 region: CATTSPGSETQYF. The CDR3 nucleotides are TGTGCCACCACTAGTCCCGGGTCAGAGACCCAGTACTTC.

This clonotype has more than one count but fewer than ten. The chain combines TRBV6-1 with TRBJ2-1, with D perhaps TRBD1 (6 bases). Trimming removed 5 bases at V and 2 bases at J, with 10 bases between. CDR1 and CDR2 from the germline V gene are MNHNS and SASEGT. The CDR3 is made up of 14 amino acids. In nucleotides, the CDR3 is TGTGCCAGCAGTCAGGGGTGGGCCTACAATGAGCAGTTCTTC. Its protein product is CASSQGWAYNEQFF.

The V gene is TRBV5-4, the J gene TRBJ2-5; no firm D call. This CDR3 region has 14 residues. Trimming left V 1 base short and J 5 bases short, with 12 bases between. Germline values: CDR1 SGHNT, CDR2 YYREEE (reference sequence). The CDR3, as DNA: TGTGCCAGCAGCTTGAGTCAGGCCTCGGAGACCCAGTACTTC. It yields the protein CASSLSQASETQYF.

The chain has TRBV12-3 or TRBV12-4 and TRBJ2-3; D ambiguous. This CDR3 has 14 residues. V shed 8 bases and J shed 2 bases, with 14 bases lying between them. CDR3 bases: TGTGCCAGCTCCCCGGGCAGCTACACAGATACGCAGTATTTT. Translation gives CASSPGSYTDTQYF.

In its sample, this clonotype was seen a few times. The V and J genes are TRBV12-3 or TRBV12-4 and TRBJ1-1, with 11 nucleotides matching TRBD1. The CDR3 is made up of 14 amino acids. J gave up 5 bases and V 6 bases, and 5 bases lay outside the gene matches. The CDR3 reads CASRTGTGGTEAFF. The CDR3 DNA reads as TGTGCCAGCAGAACCGGGACAGGGGGGACTGAAGCTTTCTTT.

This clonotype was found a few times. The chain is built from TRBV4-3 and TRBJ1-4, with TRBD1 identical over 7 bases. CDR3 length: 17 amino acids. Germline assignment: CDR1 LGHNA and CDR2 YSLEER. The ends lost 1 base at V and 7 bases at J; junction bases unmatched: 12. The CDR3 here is CASSQGDSVLTSEKLFF. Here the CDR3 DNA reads TGCGCCAGCAGCCAAGGGGACAGTGTACTCACGAGTGAAAAACTGTTTTTT.

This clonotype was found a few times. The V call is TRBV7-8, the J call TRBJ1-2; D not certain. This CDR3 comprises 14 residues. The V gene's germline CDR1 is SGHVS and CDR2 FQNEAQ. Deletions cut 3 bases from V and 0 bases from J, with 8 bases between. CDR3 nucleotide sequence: TGTGCCAGCAGCTTTCGGCAGACTAACTATGGCTACACCTTC. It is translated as CASSFRQTNYGYTF.

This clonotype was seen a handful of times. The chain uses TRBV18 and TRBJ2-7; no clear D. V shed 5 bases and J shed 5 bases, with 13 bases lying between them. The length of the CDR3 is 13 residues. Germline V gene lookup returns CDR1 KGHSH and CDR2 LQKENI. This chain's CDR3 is CASSLTNDNEQYV. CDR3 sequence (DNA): TGTGCCAGCTCATTAACCAATGATAACGAGCAGTACGTC.

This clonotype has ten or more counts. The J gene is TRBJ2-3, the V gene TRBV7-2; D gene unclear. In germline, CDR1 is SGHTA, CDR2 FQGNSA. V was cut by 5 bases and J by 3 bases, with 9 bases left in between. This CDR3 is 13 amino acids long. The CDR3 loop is CASSSPETDTQYF. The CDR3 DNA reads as TGTGCCAGCAGCAGCCCAGAGACAGATACGCAGTATTTT. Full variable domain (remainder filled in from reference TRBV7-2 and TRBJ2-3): GAGVSQSPSNKVTEKGKDVELRCDPISGHTALYWYRQSLGQGLEFLIYFQGNSAPDKSGLPSDRFSAERTGGSVSTLTIQRTQQEDSAVYLCASSSPETDTQYFGPGTRLTVL.

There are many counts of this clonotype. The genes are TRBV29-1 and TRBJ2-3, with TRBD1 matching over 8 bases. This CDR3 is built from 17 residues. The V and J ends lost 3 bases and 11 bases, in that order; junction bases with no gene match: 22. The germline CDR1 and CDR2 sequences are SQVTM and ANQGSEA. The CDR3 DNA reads TGCAGCGTTGACGATTGGGCCAGGGGGCTACTGTGGTCGGGGCAGTATTTT. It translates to CSVDDWARGLLWSGQYF.